The 27 T cell receptor beta chains listed next were all sequenced from one sample in a study of T-cell reconstitution after alpha-beta-depleted transplantation in children. The authors prepared the TCRbeta library with unique molecular identifiers. MiXCR, applied by TCRdb to the PCR reads, yields one record per CDR3 protein. The data show just under 550,000 distinct CDR3 sequences, around 16% seen once. Material: PBMCs from the stem cell graft donor, obtained from the stem cell graft. These receptors were collected from a human donor who donated a stem cell graft to a child with acute lymphoblastic leukemia.

The rearrangement links TRBV29-1 to TRBJ2-4; D unclear. The CDR3 totals 11 residues. The ends were cut back, 2 bases at V and 6 bases at J, with 5 bases in the middle. Germline CDR1 reads SQVTM; CDR2 reads ANQGSEA. The CDR3 DNA follows: TGCAGCGTTGAAACTGGAAACATTCAGTACTTC. It translates to CSVETGNIQYF. The full variable domain, rest sourced from reference TRBV29-1 and TRBJ2-4, is SAVISQKPSRDICQRGTSLTIQCQVDSQVTMMFWYRQQPGQSLTLIATANQGSEATYESGFVIDKFPISRPNLTFSTLTVSNMSPEDSSIYLCSVETGNIQYFGAGTRLSVL.

This clonotype has more than one count but fewer than ten. The chain is built from TRBV12-3 or TRBV12-4 and TRBJ2-2; 7 bases are a match to TRBD2. The length of the CDR3 is 15 residues. After removal of 4 bases from V and 6 bases from J, the junction contained 8 bases not matched to a gene. This chain's CDR3 is CASSSAGALAGELFF. The CDR3 bases are TGTGCCAGCAGTTCCGCGGGAGCCCTCGCCGGGGAGCTGTTTTTT.

The sample holds a few counts of this clonotype. The rearrangement joins TRBV29-1 to TRBJ1-5; the D gene is possibly TRBD1 (5 bases). With 0 bases removed from V and 10 bases from J, the gap between germline ends came to 10 bases. CDR3 length equals 12 residues. Germline V gives CDR1 SQVTM, CDR2 ANQGSEA. The CDR3 spells CSVEDVQGPQHF. The CDR3 DNA sequence: TGCAGCGTTGAAGACGTGCAGGGCCCCCAGCATTTT.

This clonotype turned up a few times. The rearrangement links TRBV6-1 to TRBJ1-2; no reliable D call. The germline gives CDR1 MNHNS, CDR2 SASEGT. Trimming removed 7 bases from V and 3 bases from J, with 12 bases in between. This CDR3 spans 13 amino acids. The CDR3 DNA reads as TGTGCCAGCACGCGGCAGGCGGACTATGGCTACACCTTC. Translation: CASTRQADYGYTF.

The chain joins TRBV11-1 to TRBJ1-4; D perhaps matches TRBD1 (6 bases). The CDR3 loop spans 19 amino acids. CDR1 is SGHAT and CDR2 is FQDESV in the germline V gene (reference sequence). V was trimmed by 4 bases and J by 1 base, leaving 22 bases between them. CDR3: CASSSGPDDAGVTNEKLFF. DNA for the CDR3: TGTGCCAGCAGCTCGGGACCCGACGATGCAGGGGTAACTAATGAAAAACTGTTTTTT.

The table lists this clonotype with many counts. V and J are TRBV29-1 and TRBJ2-5; no firm D call. The CDR3 runs 13 residues. The germline V gene encodes CDR1 SQVTM and CDR2 ANQGSEA. The V end lost 4 bases, the J end lost 4 bases, and 13 bases lay between the germline ends. The CDR3 reads CSVVRAYSETQYF. In DNA, the CDR3 is TGCAGCGTTGTAAGAGCGTATTCAGAGACCCAGTACTTC.

The chain has TRBV6-5 and TRBJ1-1, with a tentative D call TRBD1 (6 bases). This CDR3 contains 14 residues. Trimming stripped 4 bases from V and 3 bases from J, with 12 bases between. Germline loops: CDR1 MNHEY, CDR2 SVGAGI. The CDR3 reads CASSSTGFYTEAFF. CDR3 sequence (DNA): TGTGCCAGCAGTTCTACAGGGTTTTACACTGAAGCTTTCTTT.

The rearrangement uses TRBV4-1 and TRBJ1-1; TRBD1 matches 7 bases. The length of the CDR3 is 15 residues. V gave up 4 bases and J gave up 3 bases; unmatched junction bases: 8. Germline V gene sequence: CDR1 MGHRA, CDR2 YSYEKL. CDR3 sequence (DNA): TGCGCCAGCAGCCGGACTGGGACAGAAGACACTGAAGCTTTCTTT. Protein sequence: CASSRTGTEDTEAFF.

This clonotype was detected a few times. The rearrangement links TRBV18 to TRBJ1-2; 9 bases map to TRBD1. V trimming: 3 bases; J trimming: 4 bases; junction bases outside the gene matches: 6. The CDR3 loop spans 15 amino acids. Per the germline V gene, CDR1 is KGHSH and CDR2 is LQKENI. The CDR3 reads CASSPAGQGLYGYTF. The CDR3 DNA follows: TGTGCCAGCTCACCGGCGGGACAGGGCCTCTATGGCTACACCTTC. The whole variable domain, remainder taken from reference TRBV18 and TRBJ1-2, is NAGVMQNPRHLVRRRGQEARLRCSPMKGHSHVYWYRQLPEEGLKFMVYLQKENIIDESGMPKERFSAEFPKEGPSILRIQQVVRGDSAAYFCASSPAGQGLYGYTFGSGTRLTVV.

This clonotype occurred a few times. The genes are TRBV21-1 and TRBJ1-5. TRBV21-1 is recorded as a pseudogene. CDR3 length: 16 residues. This chain's CDR3 is CASSKLAENGNQPQHF. The CDR3 nucleotides read TGTGCCAGCAGCAAATTAGCAGAGAACGGCAATCAGCCCCAGCATTTT.

This sequence joins TRBV27 and TRBJ1-1, with 8 bases aligning to TRBD1. After removal of 5 bases from V and 4 bases from J, the junction contained 18 bases not matched to a gene. Germline CDR1 MNHEY, CDR2 SMNVEV (reference sequence). This CDR3 spans 18 amino acids. CDR3 sequence: CASSIPTGEVVRGTEAFF. The CDR3 DNA reads TGTGCCAGCAGTATCCCGACAGGGGAAGTAGTACGGGGCACTGAAGCTTTCTTT.

This chain links TRBV20-1 with TRBJ2-3; no firm D call. V dropped 1 base and J dropped 5 bases, with 10 bases sitting between them. Germline-derived CDR1 and CDR2 are DFQATT and SNEGSKA (reference sequence). The CDR3 is 13 amino acids. The CDR3: CSARVPSVDTQYF. The CDR3 nucleotides read TGCAGTGCTAGAGTCCCAAGCGTAGATACGCAGTATTTT.

This clonotype was counted only a few times. The CDR3 does not end in the conserved phenylalanine or tryptophan, so this is likely a read error. The DNA is left out, because the CDR3 cannot be placed on it with certainty; the CDR3 is given as TCRdb lists it. CDR3 amino acids: CAGDSELAGWGIR. The J gene is TRBJ2-1, the V gene TRBV5-8; the table's D call of TRBD2 was not tested on the DNA. The CDR3 sequence runs 13 residues, both termini included. CDR1 and CDR2 (germline): SGHTS, YDEGEE.

Only a few counts were recorded for this clonotype. The chain recombines TRBV5-6 with TRBJ1-1, with D tentatively TRBD1 (6 bases). The CDR3 loop spans 16 amino acids. Germline V gene lookup returns CDR1 SGHDT and CDR2 YYEEEE. V was shortened by 1 base and J by 0 bases, with 13 bases between the two germline ends. The CDR3: CASSLIGGSMNTEAFF. The CDR3 bases are TGTGCCAGCAGCTTGATCGGGGGCAGTATGAACACTGAAGCTTTCTTT.

This clonotype was counted only a few times. V and J are TRBV20-1 and TRBJ2-5; TRBD2 matches at 7 bases. The CDR3 runs to 15 residues. Unmatched junction bases numbered 9, after V lost 1 base and J lost 4 bases. Germline-derived CDR1 and CDR2 are DFQATT and SNEGSKA (reference sequence). The CDR3 nucleotides are TGCAGTGCTAGAGTCAGGGCGGGAGTAGTAGAGACCCAGTACTTC. This codes for CSARVRAGVVETQYF.

The sample holds a few counts of this clonotype. This sequence joins TRBV9 and TRBJ1-1, with 11 bases matching TRBD1. The CDR3 is 15 amino acids. Germline V gene data show CDR1 as SGDLS and CDR2 as YYNGEE. Trimming cost V 4 bases and J 5 bases; bases outside gene matches: 7. The CDR3 protein is CASSRTGGAATEAFF. Here the CDR3 DNA reads TGTGCCAGCAGCAGGACAGGGGGCGCGGCTACTGAAGCTTTCTTT.

Here the CDR3 reads CASSWGIRDINTEAFF. The CDR3 nucleotides are TGCGCCAGCAGCTGGGGAATCCGGGACATTAACACTGAAGCTTTCTTT. The chain combines TRBV5-1 with TRBJ1-1, with a weak D call TRBD1 (6 bases). The V gene's germline CDR1 is SGHRS and CDR2 YFSETQ. V was cut by 3 bases and J by 2 bases, with 17 bases left in between. This CDR3 region has 16 residues.

This clonotype was detected a few times. V usage is TRBV5-1 and J usage is TRBJ1-2, with TRBD1 as a possible D gene (6 bases). Germline CDR1 SGHRS, CDR2 YFSETQ. The CDR3 consists of 14 residues. Trimming took 0 bases from V and 3 from J, leaving 9 bases between them. The CDR3 DNA sequence: TGCGCCAGCAGCTTGGAGGCAGGGGACTATGGCTACACCTTC. It translates to CASSLEAGDYGYTF.

In this sample, this clonotype turned up a few times. The rearrangement links TRBV24-1 to TRBJ2-5; 8 positions agree with TRBD1. Losses at the gene ends were 7 bases for V and 5 bases for J; bases not matched to a gene: 8. Germline CDR1 and CDR2: KGHDR and SFDVKD. The CDR3 extends over 14 amino acids. The CDR3 region has the DNA TGTGCCACCAGGGGAAGGACAGGGTTGGAGACCCAGTACTTC. This translates into CATRGRTGLETQYF.

This clonotype has a handful of counts. The chain recombines TRBV29-1 with TRBJ1-2; D is possibly TRBD1 (5 bases). The length of the CDR3 is 11 residues. V was trimmed by 3 bases and J by 8 bases, leaving 10 bases between them. From germline, CDR1 is SQVTM and CDR2 ANQGSEA. CDR3 loop: CSVDPGDGYTF. The CDR3 DNA reads TGCAGCGTTGACCCCGGGGACGGCTACACCTTC.

This chain links TRBV2 with TRBJ1-5, with 10 bases lining up with TRBD1. The CDR3 covers 17 residues. The V and J ends lost 4 bases and 1 base, in that order; junction bases with no gene match: 7. Germline CDR1 and CDR2: SNHLY and FYNNEI. The CDR3 loop reads CASSGGQGIRSNQPQHF. CDR3 nucleotide sequence: TGTGCCAGCAGTGGGGGACAGGGGATAAGGAGCAATCAGCCCCAGCATTTT.

The chain combines TRBV20-1 with TRBJ2-2; D is undetermined. V was clipped by 5 bases and J by 0 bases, with 7 bases between them. Germline V gives CDR1 DFQATT, CDR2 SNEGSKA (reference sequence). CDR3 size: 13 residues. Here the CDR3 DNA reads TGCAGTGCTCGAGCTCCGAACACCGGGGAGCTGTTTTTT. It translates to CSARAPNTGELFF.

The V and J genes are TRBV12-3 or TRBV12-4 and TRBJ2-1, with TRBD2 as a possible D gene (6 bases). The length of the CDR3 is 15 residues. Trimming removed 5 bases from V and 3 bases from J, with 14 bases in between. CDR3 nucleotide sequence: TGTGCCAGCAGTCGTAGCGGATCCTACTACAATGAGCAGTTCTTC. Protein product: CASSRSGSYYNEQFF.

This clonotype was detected once. The chain is built from TRBV5-4 and TRBJ2-5; the match to TRBD2 covers 11 bases. The CDR3 is 18 amino acids. Germline CDR1 and CDR2: SGHNT and YYREEE (reference sequence). The junction had 11 bases not matched to a gene; V was cut back by 0 bases and J by 4 bases. The chain's CDR3 is CASSLGGLAVLRLETQYF. DNA of the CDR3: TGTGCCAGCAGCTTGGGGGGACTAGCGGTTTTGCGCTTAGAGACCCAGTACTTC.

The chain uses TRBV5-1 and TRBJ2-3; 8 bases map to TRBD2. This CDR3 is 14 amino acids long. Trimming removed 4 bases from V and 2 bases from J; junction bases left unmatched: 3. Looked up from germline, CDR1 is SGHRS and CDR2 is YFSETQ. The CDR3 bases are TGCGCCAGCAGCGATAGCGGGAACACAGATACGCAGTATTTT. It is translated as CASSDSGNTDTQYF.

The chain recombines TRBV4-1 with TRBJ2-3; 7 bases map to TRBD1. Germline CDR1 reads MGHRA; CDR2 reads YSYEKL. The ends lost 4 bases at V and 2 bases at J; junction bases unmatched: 3. The CDR3 is 14 residues long. The CDR3 nucleotides are TGCGCCAGCAGCCCGACAGGGATCACAGATACGCAGTATTTT. Translation gives CASSPTGITDTQYF.

There are many counts of this clonotype. V and J are TRBV5-1 and TRBJ2-1; D gene ambiguous. CDR3 length equals 14 residues. CDR1 and CDR2 (germline): SGHRS, YFSETQ. The V and J ends lost 0 bases and 2 bases respectively, with 6 bases between them. DNA of the CDR3: TGCGCCAGCAGCTTGGCCGGACCCTACAATGAGCAGTTCTTC. Translated, it gives CASSLAGPYNEQFF. Full variable domain (outside the CDR3, taken from reference TRBV5-1 and TRBJ2-1): KAGVTQTPRYLIKTRGQQVTLSCSPISGHRSVSWYQQTPGQGLQFLFEYFSETQRNKGNFPGRFSGRQFSNSRSEMNVSTLELGDSALYLCASSLAGPYNEQFFGPGTRLTVL.